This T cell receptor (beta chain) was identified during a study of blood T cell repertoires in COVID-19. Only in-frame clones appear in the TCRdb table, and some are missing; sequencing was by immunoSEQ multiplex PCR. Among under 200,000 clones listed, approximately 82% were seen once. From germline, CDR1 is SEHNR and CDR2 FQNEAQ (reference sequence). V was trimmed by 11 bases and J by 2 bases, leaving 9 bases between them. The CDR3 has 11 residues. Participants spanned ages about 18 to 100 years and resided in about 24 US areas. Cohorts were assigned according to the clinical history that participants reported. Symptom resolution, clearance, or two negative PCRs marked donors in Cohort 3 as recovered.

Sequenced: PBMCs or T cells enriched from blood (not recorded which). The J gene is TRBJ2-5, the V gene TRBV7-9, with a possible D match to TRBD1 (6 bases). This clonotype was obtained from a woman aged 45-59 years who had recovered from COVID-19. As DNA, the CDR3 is TGTGCCGGACAGAGACAAGAGACCCAGTACTTC. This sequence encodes CAGQRQETQYF. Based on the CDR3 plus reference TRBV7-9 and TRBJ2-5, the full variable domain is DTGVSQNPRHKITKRGQNVTFRCDPISEHNRLYWYRQTLGQGPEFLTYFQNEAQLEKSRLLSDRFSAERPKGSFSTLEIQRTEQGDSAMYLCAGQRQETQYFGPGTRLLVL.